These 19 T cell receptor beta chains originate from one sample sequenced in a study of blood T cell repertoires in COVID-19. Data came from immunoSEQ multiplex PCR; TCRdb stores just in-frame clones and leaves some out. The sample shows 150,000 to 200,000 clones, roughly 86% of them seen only once. Sequenced material: peripheral blood. These TCRs come from a man in his 70s with acute or convalescent COVID-19.

The chain couples TRBV2 to TRBJ1-1; D unclear. CDR1 and CDR2 (germline): SNHLY, FYNNEI. The CDR3 covers 14 residues. The V and J ends lost 5 bases and 7 bases respectively, with 17 bases between them. The CDR3 DNA follows: TGTGCCAGCAGTCTCCCATCGGGATTTTATGAAGCTTTCTTT. It yields the protein CASSLPSGFYEAFF. Based on the CDR3 plus reference TRBV2 and TRBJ1-1, the full variable domain is EPEVTQTPSHQVTQMGQEVILRCVPISNHLYFYWYRQILGQKVEFLVSFYNNEISEKSEIFDDQFSVERPDGSNFTLKIRSTKLEDSAMYFCASSLPSGFYEAFFGQGTRLTVV.

This clone has only one observation. The V gene is TRBV27, the J gene TRBJ1-5; D not certain. V dropped 6 bases and J dropped 0 bases, with 6 bases sitting between them. This CDR3 spans 13 amino acids. CDR1 and CDR2 from the germline V gene are MNHEY and SMNVEV (reference sequence). This CDR3 is CASSIISNQPQHF. The CDR3 nucleotides read TGTGCCAGCAGCATCATTAGCAATCAGCCCCAGCATTTT.

The chain couples TRBV5-1 to TRBJ1-3; D unclear. CDR1 SGHRS and CDR2 YFSETQ come from the germline V gene. The CDR3 runs 16 residues. Deletions cut 4 bases from V and 0 bases from J, with 14 bases between. The CDR3 sequence: CASSPAGSRSGNTIYF. CDR3 nucleotides: TGCGCCAGCAGCCCAGCGGGGTCGCGCTCTGGAAACACCATATATTTT.

The rearrangement links TRBV19 to TRBJ1-5, with 7 positions matching TRBD1. The V and J ends lost 10 bases and 1 base, in that order; junction bases with no gene match: 13. The length of the CDR3 is 16 residues. Germline V gene sequence: CDR1 LNHDA, CDR2 SQIVND (reference sequence). The CDR3 reads CATRQGPGISNQPQHF. Written as DNA, the CDR3 is TGTGCCACCAGACAGGGTCCTGGGATAAGCAATCAGCCCCAGCATTTT.

The chain is built from TRBV5-1 and TRBJ1-1; D is undetermined. The CDR3 is 15 amino acids. V was trimmed by 3 bases and J by 0 bases, leaving 12 bases between them. The germline CDR1 and CDR2 sequences are SGHRS and YFSETQ. CDR3 loop: CASSSGREMNTEAFF. The CDR3 DNA follows: TGCGCCAGCAGCTCAGGACGGGAAATGAACACTGAAGCTTTCTTT.

V usage is TRBV19 and J usage is TRBJ2-7; TRBD2 is a possible D gene (6 bases). The CDR3 runs 15 residues. Trimming left V 5 bases short and J 7 bases short, with 21 bases between. CDR1 and CDR2 from the germline V gene are LNHDA and SQIVND (reference sequence). The CDR3 DNA reads TGTGCCAGTAGTTCCCAGGAGGGACTTATGTGGGAGCAGTACTTC. Translated: CASSSQEGLMWEQYF.

The chain employs TRBV9 and TRBJ1-2, with D possibly being TRBD1 (5 bases). The CDR3 covers 12 residues. The germline gives CDR1 SGDLS, CDR2 YYNGEE. V was clipped by 7 bases and J by 6 bases, with 13 bases between them. DNA for the CDR3: TGTGCCAGCTCAACCCTAGGGGATGGCTACACCTTC. It codes for CASSTLGDGYTF.

V gene TRBV19 combines with J gene TRBJ2-4; D is possibly TRBD2 (5 bases). Germline V gene sequence: CDR1 LNHDA, CDR2 SQIVND (reference sequence). V lost 3 bases, J lost 3 bases, and 15 bases lay in between. The CDR3 covers 16 residues. The CDR3 protein is CASSIWTWTGKNIQYF. CDR3 coding DNA: TGTGCCAGTAGTATTTGGACCTGGACTGGCAAAAACATTCAGTACTTC.

V is TRBV28 and J is TRBJ1-6; D call uncertain. CDR3 length equals 14 residues. Deletions cut 2 bases from V and 5 bases from J, with 7 bases between. The germline V gene encodes CDR1 MDHEN and CDR2 SYDVKM. CDR3 loop: CASSLASHNSPLHF. CDR3 in DNA: TGTGCCAGCAGTTTAGCGTCTCATAATTCACCCCTCCACTTT.

The chain links TRBV10-1 to TRBJ1-5; tentatively, D is TRBD1 (5 bases). The CDR3 is made up of 18 amino acids. V lost 0 bases and J lost 6, with 21 bases in between. CDR1 and CDR2 from the germline V gene are WNHNN and SYGVQD (reference sequence). The CDR3 loop is CASSESASLGGQGQPQHF. As DNA, the CDR3 is TGCGCCAGCAGTGAGTCGGCCAGCCTCGGGGGTCAAGGTCAGCCCCAGCATTTT.

In its sample, this clone was seen once. Different DNA sequences within this sample yield the same CDR3. V usage is TRBV7-9 and J usage is TRBJ1-2; TRBD1 agrees at 9 bases. CDR1 is SEHNR and CDR2 is FQNEAQ in the germline V gene (reference sequence). The CDR3 has 13 residues. Germline trimming cut 3 bases from V and 5 bases from J; bases unmatched to any gene: 1. DNA of the CDR3: TGTGCCAGCAGCTTGGGGACAGGGTATGGCTACACCTTC. Residues: CASSLGTGYGYTF.

This clone has just one count. The V and J genes are TRBV29-1 and TRBJ1-1; D not certain. The CDR3 totals 13 residues. Germline loops: CDR1 SQVTM, CDR2 ANQGSEA. V was clipped by 4 bases and J by 3 bases, with 12 bases between them. This CDR3 reads CSVGLVEDTEAFF. CDR3 coding DNA: TGCAGCGTTGGTTTAGTTGAGGACACTGAAGCTTTCTTT.

This rearrangement joins TRBV2 to TRBJ2-5; D might be TRBD1 (8 bases). The germline V and J ends were trimmed by 7 bases and 5 bases, with 17 bases remaining between them. The CDR3 length is 14 residues. Germline V gene lookup returns CDR1 SNHLY and CDR2 FYNNEI. The CDR3: CASNKQGGQETQYF. DNA of the CDR3: TGTGCCAGCAACAAACAGGGGGGGCAGGAGACCCAGTACTTC.

In its sample, this clone was seen once. CDR3 sequence (DNA): TGTGCCAGCAGCCAAGTAAGAGGCTGGTCCTACGAGCAGTACTTC. Its protein product is CASSQVRGWSYEQYF. The V gene is TRBV3-1 (or the pseudogene TRBV3-2), the J gene TRBJ2-7; D ambiguous. Germline V gives CDR1 LGHDT, CDR2 YNNKEL (reference sequence). Deletions cut 1 base from V and 1 base from J, with 11 bases between. CDR3 length: 15 amino acids.

CDR3 sequence: CASTSGGPNYGYTF. In nucleotides, the CDR3 is TGTGCCAGCACATCAGGGGGTCCTAACTATGGCTACACCTTC. J is TRBJ1-2 and V is TRBV6-4, with 7 positions matching TRBD1. This CDR3 contains 14 residues. V dropped 7 bases and J dropped 0; count of bases not matched to a gene: 5. Germline assignment: CDR1 MRHNA and CDR2 SNTAGT.

The chain recombines TRBV30 with TRBJ1-3, with D unclear. Between the trimmed V and J ends, which lost 3 bases and 0 bases, there was a span of 12 bases. CDR1 is GTSNPN, CDR2 SVGIG, per germline (reference sequence). The CDR3 totals 15 residues. The CDR3 bases are TGTGCCTGGAGCGTGGACTTCAACTCTGGAAACACCATATATTTT. This encodes CAWSVDFNSGNTIYF.

This rearrangement joins TRBV2 to TRBJ2-7; weak D call: TRBD2 (5 bases). CDR3 length equals 16 residues. Looked up from germline, CDR1 is SNHLY and CDR2 is FYNNEI. Between the trimmed V and J ends, which lost 10 bases and 0 bases, there was a span of 22 bases. The CDR3 region is CAIASDAQTNSYEQYF. The DNA of the CDR3 is TGTGCCATCGCGTCGGACGCTCAGACTAACTCCTACGAGCAGTACTTC.

CDR3 loop: CASSLDRGPPQHF. The DNA for the CDR3 is TGTGCCAGCAGCCTCGACAGGGGTCCCCCCCAGCATTTT. The chain uses TRBV6-6 and TRBJ1-5; 8 bases are shared with TRBD1. The trim removed 6 bases at V and 10 bases at J, leaving 8 bases unmatched. The CDR3 runs 13 residues. Germline V CDR1 and CDR2: MNHNY, SVGAGI (reference sequence).

V gene TRBV7-6 combines with J gene TRBJ2-1; D unresolved. Trimming took 2 bases from V and 3 from J, leaving 8 bases between them. CDR3 size: 14 residues. From germline, CDR1 is SGHVS and CDR2 FNYEAQ. CDR3 DNA: TGTGCCAGCAGCTTATGGCAGGACTACAATGAGCAGTTCTTC. It translates to CASSLWQDYNEQFF. The full variable domain, rest sourced from reference TRBV7-6 and TRBJ2-1, is GAGVSQSPRYKVTKRGQDVALRCDPISGHVSLYWYRQALGQGPEFLTYFNYEAQQDKSGLPNDRFSAERPEGSISTLTIQRTEQRDSAMYRCASSLWQDYNEQFFGPGTRLTVL.